This T cell receptor (beta chain) was observed in a study of tissue T cells after allogeneic stem cell transplantation. Time point here: mouse harvest day 7 after allogeneic transplant. The graft held 10^6 splenic CD5+ T cells and 10^7 T-cell-depleted bone marrow cells. Whole-study results and caveats: Within patients, tissue anatomy strongly shaped TCR repertoire composition. Few T cell clones were shared across patients, but motif clusters showed tissue-specific shared signatures. The study did not identify alloreactive or antigen-specific tissue TCRs, and some clones might be persisting host cells.

A remark on this clone: What it binds is not known. Gene names refer to mouse genes. Read coverage stops 1 residue before the CDR3 terminus; the germline J gene supplies the remainder.

Survey-depth TCRbeta CDR3 sequencing reported V/J genes and productive frequencies. The protocol was immunoSEQ multiplex PCR, while the TCRdb copy is restricted to in-frame clones and leaves out a portion. The data hold over 5,500 clones, with about 50% observed a single time. Germline V gene sequence: CDR1 KGHPV, CDR2 FQNQEV (reference sequence). The CDR3 has 12 amino acids. V shed 4 bases and J shed 5 bases, with 7 bases lying between them. The specimen sequenced was gut tissue. This chain uses TRBV26 with TRBJ2-5; D is perhaps TRBD1 (6 bases). The sequence was obtained from a female BALB/c mouse given C57BL/6 T cells with graft-versus-host disease after an allogeneic hematopoietic cell transplant. CDR3 bases read: TGTGCCAGCAGTCCCAGGGGAGACACCCAGTAC. The encoded protein is CASSPRGDTQY. The full CDR3 reads CASSPRGDTQYF. Filled out from reference TRBV26 and TRBJ2-5, the complete variable domain reads NSKVIQTPRYLVKGQGQKAKMRCIPEKGHPVVFWYQQNKNNEFKFLINFQNQEVLQQIDMTEKRFSAECPSNSPCSLEIQSSEAGDSALYLCASSPRGDTQYFGPGTRLLVL.